This T cell receptor (beta chain) was recorded in a study of cytomegalovirus exposure and HLA in healthy donors. The overall study: Prior work identified 120 million or so unique TCR beta sequences in 150 million to 200 million T cells.

All the people who gave samples were healthy bone marrow donors. General study points: For most TCR sequences rarity was the rule, although some public TCRs occurred in many donors. Confirmation was obtained in vitro that a few CMV-associated chains are specific for CMV antigens.

This CDR3 is 16 amino acids long. Germline assignment: CDR1 SGHAT and CDR2 FQNNGV. The V end was cut by 1 base, the J end by 5 bases, with 18 bases between. As to this clone: Its antigen is unidentified.

PCR was performed using 60 Vbeta and 13 Jbeta primers. Assay used: immunoSEQ multiplex PCR; TCRdb lists only in-frame clones, some missing. The sample consists of around 98,000 clones, more than 60% of them appearing once. The sequence derives from a man aged 50 to 59 in good health and CMV-seronegative. Sequencing was performed on PBMCs. The chain joins TRBV11-2 to TRBJ2-7; D might be TRBD2 (5 bases). The CDR3 loop is CASSLVFPRVRHEQYF. Here the CDR3 DNA reads TGTGCCAGCAGCTTAGTTTTCCCGAGGGTACGACACGAGCAGTACTTC.